These 10 T cell receptor beta chains came from one sample sequenced in a study of blood T cell repertoires in COVID-19. Data came from immunoSEQ multiplex PCR; TCRdb stores just in-frame clones and leaves some out. The data show 45,000 or so clones, 80% to 90% seen once. The sequencing input was peripheral blood. Source of these receptors: a woman aged 80 or over with COVID-19, enrolled during active disease.

V gene TRBV30 combines with J gene TRBJ1-2, with D tentatively TRBD1 (5 bases). The V end was cut by 0 bases, the J end by 7 bases, with 18 bases between. CDR1 is GTSNPN, CDR2 SVGIG, per germline (reference sequence). This CDR3 comprises 15 residues. CDR3 nucleotides: TGTGCCTGGAGTGTTCCGGGGGTTCAGGTGGTTGGCTACACCTTC. This translates into CAWSVPGVQVVGYTF.

Points on this clone: At one boundary the junction diverges from the germline segment, which might be a read error. The sample has other DNA sequences that encode this CDR3 too. The V call is TRBV24-1, the J call TRBJ2-7, with D maybe TRBD1 (6 bases). This CDR3 comprises 14 residues. CDR1 is KGHDR, CDR2 SFDVKD, per germline. CDR3 in DNA: TGTGCTACCAGTGATGACAGGAGCTCCTACGAGCAGTACTTC. Its protein product is CATSDDRSSYEQYF.

The gene calls are TRBV28 and TRBJ1-4; 8 bases are a match to TRBD1. CDR3 size: 13 residues. The germline CDR1 and CDR2 sequences are MDHEN and SYDVKM. V was clipped by 8 bases and J by 5 bases; unmatched bases: 4. For the CDR3, the DNA is TGTGCCAGCCGACAGGGGAGAAATGAAAAACTGTTTTTT. Residues: CASRQGRNEKLFF.

The sample holds a few counts of this clone. The chain employs TRBV5-6 and TRBJ1-1; 7 bases map to TRBD1. This CDR3 has 12 residues. Germline V gives CDR1 SGHDT, CDR2 YYEEEE. J was trimmed by 6 bases and V by 4 bases; bases with no gene match: 3. The CDR3 is CASSIRGAEAFF. The CDR3 region has the DNA TGTGCCAGCAGCATCAGGGGGGCTGAAGCTTTCTTT.

The chain combines TRBV5-1 with TRBJ1-1, with TRBD1 identical over 7 bases. The germline V gene encodes CDR1 SGHRS and CDR2 YFSETQ. The junction had 4 bases not matched to a gene; V was cut back by 4 bases and J by 1 base. The CDR3 is 14 residues long. CDR3 bases: TGCGCCAGCAGCGCGGGACAGCCGAACACTGAAGCTTTCTTT. Its protein product is CASSAGQPNTEAFF.

The V call is TRBV10-3, the J call TRBJ2-7; possibly TRBD2 for D (5 bases). Germline V gene data show CDR1 as ENHRY and CDR2 as SYGVKD. Trimming stripped 4 bases from V and 4 bases from J, with 5 bases between. The CDR3 runs 11 residues. In nucleotides, the CDR3 is TGTGCCATCAGTGGAGGGTACGAGCAGTACTTC. Amino acid sequence: CAISGGYEQYF.

The rearrangement links TRBV19 to TRBJ1-1; a possible D gene is TRBD1 (6 bases). V dropped 5 bases and J dropped 1 base, with 14 bases sitting between them. The germline V gene encodes CDR1 LNHDA and CDR2 SQIVND (reference sequence). The CDR3 has 15 residues. The CDR3 loop reads CASSWGTGKNTEAFF. CDR3 nucleotide sequence: TGTGCCAGTAGTTGGGGCACAGGGAAGAACACTGAAGCTTTCTTT.

This clone was recorded once. This chain connects TRBV14 to TRBJ1-3, with D perhaps TRBD1 (5 bases). The CDR3 has 17 amino acids. V gave up 5 bases and J gave up 0 bases, with 17 bases separating them. Germline V gene data show CDR1 as SGHDN and CDR2 as FVKESK. CDR3 DNA: TGTGCCAGCAGCAACGGGGGACGGCTCCTCTCTGGAAACACCATATATTTT. It encodes CASSNGGRLLSGNTIYF. Drawing the rest from reference TRBV14 and TRBJ1-3, the complete variable domain is EAGVTQFPSHSVIEKGQTVTLRCDPISGHDNLYWYRRVMGKEIKFLLHFVKESKQDESGMPNNRFLAERTGGTYSTLKVQPAELEDSGVYFCASSNGGRLLSGNTIYFGEGSWLTVV.

The rearrangement links TRBV14 to TRBJ2-7; the match to TRBD1 covers 11 bases. CDR1 and CDR2 from the germline V gene are SGHDN and FVKESK. The CDR3 contains 14 residues. Trimming at V came to 3 bases and at J to 6 bases, leaving 4 bases not matched to a gene. The CDR3 DNA is TGTGCCAGCAGCCACGGGACAGGGGGGCTCGAGCAGTACTTC. Translation: CASSHGTGGLEQYF.

This chain uses TRBV5-4 with TRBJ2-7, with 7 nucleotides matching TRBD1. J was trimmed by 3 bases and V by 4 bases; bases with no gene match: 4. Per the germline V gene, CDR1 is SGHNT and CDR2 is YYREEE (reference sequence). The CDR3 is 13 residues long. The CDR3 bases are TGTGCCAGCAGCCGACAGGGCCTCTACGAGCAGTACTTC. Encoded protein: CASSRQGLYEQYF.